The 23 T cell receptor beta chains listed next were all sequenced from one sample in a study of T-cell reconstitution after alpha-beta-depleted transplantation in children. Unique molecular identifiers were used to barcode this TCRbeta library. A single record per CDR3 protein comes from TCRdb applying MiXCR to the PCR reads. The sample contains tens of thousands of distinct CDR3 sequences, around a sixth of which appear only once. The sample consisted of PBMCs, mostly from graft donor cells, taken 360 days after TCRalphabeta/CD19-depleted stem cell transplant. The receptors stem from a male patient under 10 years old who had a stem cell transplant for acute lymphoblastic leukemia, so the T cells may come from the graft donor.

CDR3 loop: CASSLRGGRGLAGASTTDTQYF. As DNA, the CDR3 is TGTGCCAGCAGCTTAAGAGGGGGGAGGGGACTAGCGGGAGCCTCTACCACAGATACGCAGTATTTT. The rearrangement uses TRBV7-3 and TRBJ2-3; 14 positions match TRBD2. The CDR3 loop spans 22 amino acids. V dropped 1 base and J dropped 2; count of bases not matched to a gene: 17. Germline V gene sequence: CDR1 SGHTA, CDR2 FQGTGA.

DNA for the CDR3: TGTGCCAGCAGACTGACTAGCAGGACCGGGGAGCTGTTTTTT. Its translation is CASRLTSRTGELFF. The chain uses TRBV6-1 and TRBJ2-2, with TRBD2 identical over 7 bases. V shed 6 bases, J shed 5 bases, and the junction held 6 bases outside the gene matches. Germline values: CDR1 MNHNS, CDR2 SASEGT. The CDR3 covers 14 residues.

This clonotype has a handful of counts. The CDR3 loop reads CSVSKWGGRINTQYF. CDR3 bases: TGCAGCGTATCGAAATGGGGAGGGAGGATTAATACGCAGTATTTT. The chain is built from TRBV29-1 and TRBJ2-3; 7 bases fit TRBD2. The CDR3 has 15 residues. Germline V gene lookup returns CDR1 SQVTM and CDR2 ANQGSEA. V lost 6 bases and J lost 7; bases outside the gene matches: 16.

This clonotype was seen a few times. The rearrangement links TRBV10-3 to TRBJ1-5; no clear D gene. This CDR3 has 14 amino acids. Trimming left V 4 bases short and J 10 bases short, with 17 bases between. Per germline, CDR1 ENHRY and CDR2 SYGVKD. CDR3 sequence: CAISAWGGREPQHF. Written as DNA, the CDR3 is TGTGCCATCAGTGCGTGGGGAGGACGGGAACCCCAGCATTTT.

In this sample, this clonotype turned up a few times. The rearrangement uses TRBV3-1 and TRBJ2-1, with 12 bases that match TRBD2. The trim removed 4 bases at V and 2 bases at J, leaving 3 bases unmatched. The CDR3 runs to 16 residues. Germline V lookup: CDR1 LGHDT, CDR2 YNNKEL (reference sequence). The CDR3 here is CASSPLAGGPYNEQFF. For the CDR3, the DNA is TGTGCCAGCAGCCCTCTAGCGGGAGGGCCCTACAATGAGCAGTTCTTC.

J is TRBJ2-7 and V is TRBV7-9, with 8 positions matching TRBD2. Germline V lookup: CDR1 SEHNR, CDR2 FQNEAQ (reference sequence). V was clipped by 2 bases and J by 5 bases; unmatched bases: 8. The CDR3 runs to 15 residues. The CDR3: CASSLHGTSIDEQYF. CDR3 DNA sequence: TGTGCCAGCAGCTTACACGGGACTAGTATCGACGAGCAGTACTTC.

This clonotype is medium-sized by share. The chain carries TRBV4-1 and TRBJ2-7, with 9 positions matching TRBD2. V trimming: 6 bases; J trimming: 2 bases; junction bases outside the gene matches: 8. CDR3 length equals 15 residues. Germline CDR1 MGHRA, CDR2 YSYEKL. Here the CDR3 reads CASRLAGSHAYEQYF. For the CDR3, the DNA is TGCGCCAGCAGGCTAGCGGGGAGTCATGCCTACGAGCAGTACTTC.

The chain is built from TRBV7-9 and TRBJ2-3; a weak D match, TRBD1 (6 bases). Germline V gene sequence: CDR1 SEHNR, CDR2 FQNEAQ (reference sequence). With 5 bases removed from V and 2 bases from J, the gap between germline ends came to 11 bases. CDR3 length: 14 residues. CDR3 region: CASSPGTYTDTQYF. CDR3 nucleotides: TGTGCCAGCAGCCCCGGGACATACACAGATACGCAGTATTTT. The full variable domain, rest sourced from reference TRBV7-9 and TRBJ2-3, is DTGVSQNPRHKITKRGQNVTFRCDPISEHNRLYWYRQTLGQGPEFLTYFQNEAQLEKSRLLSDRFSAERPKGSFSTLEIQRTEQGDSAMYLCASSPGTYTDTQYFGPGTRLTVL.

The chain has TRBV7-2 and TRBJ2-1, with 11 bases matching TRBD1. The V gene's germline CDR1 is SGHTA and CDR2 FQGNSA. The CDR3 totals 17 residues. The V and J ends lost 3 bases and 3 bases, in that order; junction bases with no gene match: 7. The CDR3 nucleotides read TGTGCCAGCAGCTTTAAGGACAGGGGGCGCTTCTACAATGAGCAGTTCTTC. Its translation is CASSFKDRGRFYNEQFF.

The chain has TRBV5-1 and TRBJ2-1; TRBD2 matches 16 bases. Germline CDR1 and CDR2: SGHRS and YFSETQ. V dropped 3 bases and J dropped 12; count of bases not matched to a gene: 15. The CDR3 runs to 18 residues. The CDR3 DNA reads TGCGCCAGCAGCTCGCGGGACTTGGGACTAGCGGGAGGGCCCTCGCAGTTCTTC. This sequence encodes CASSSRDLGLAGGPSQFF.

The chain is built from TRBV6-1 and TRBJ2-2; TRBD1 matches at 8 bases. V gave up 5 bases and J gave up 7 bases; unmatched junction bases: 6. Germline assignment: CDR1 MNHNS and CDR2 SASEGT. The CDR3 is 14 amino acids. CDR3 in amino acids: CASSPDRGRGELFF. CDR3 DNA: TGTGCCAGCAGTCCCGACAGGGGTCGCGGGGAGCTGTTTTTT.

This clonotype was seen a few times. The CDR3 nucleotides are TGTGCCATCAGAACGGCGGTGGTAGCGCCACTGAACACCGGGGAGCTGTTTTTT. Amino acids: CAIRTAVVAPLNTGELFF. The chain is built from TRBV12-3 or TRBV12-4 and TRBJ2-2; maybe TRBD2 (5 bases). There are 18 residues in the CDR3. The V and J ends lost 10 bases and 1 base respectively, with 25 bases between them.

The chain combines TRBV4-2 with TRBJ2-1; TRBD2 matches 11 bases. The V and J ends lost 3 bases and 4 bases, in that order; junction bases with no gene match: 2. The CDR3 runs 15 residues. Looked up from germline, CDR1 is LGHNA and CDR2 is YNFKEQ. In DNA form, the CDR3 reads TGTGCCAGCAGCCAGACTAGCGGGGTTTACAATGAGCAGTTCTTC. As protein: CASSQTSGVYNEQFF.

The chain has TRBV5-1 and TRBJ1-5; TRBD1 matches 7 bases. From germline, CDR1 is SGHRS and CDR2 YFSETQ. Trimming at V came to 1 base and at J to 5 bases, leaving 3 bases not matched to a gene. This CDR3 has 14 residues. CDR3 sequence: CASSLRGGDQPQHF. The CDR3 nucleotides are TGCGCCAGCAGCTTGAGAGGGGGCGATCAGCCCCAGCATTTT.

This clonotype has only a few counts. The CDR3: CASRLLLSTDTQYF. The CDR3 DNA reads as TGTGCCAGCAGACTTCTACTCTCCACAGATACGCAGTATTTT. This chain connects TRBV6-2 or TRBV6-3 to TRBJ2-3; D ambiguous. The CDR3 sequence is 14 residues long. Germline V lookup: CDR1 MNHEY, CDR2 SVGEGT. The V end lost 6 bases, the J end lost 2 bases, and 12 bases lay between the germline ends.

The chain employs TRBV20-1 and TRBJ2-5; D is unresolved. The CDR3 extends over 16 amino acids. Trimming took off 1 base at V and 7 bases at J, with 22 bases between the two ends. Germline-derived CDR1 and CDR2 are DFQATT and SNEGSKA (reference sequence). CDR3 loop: CSARARIQGSYWTQYF. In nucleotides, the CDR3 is TGCAGTGCTAGAGCACGAATACAAGGCAGTTATTGGACCCAGTACTTC.

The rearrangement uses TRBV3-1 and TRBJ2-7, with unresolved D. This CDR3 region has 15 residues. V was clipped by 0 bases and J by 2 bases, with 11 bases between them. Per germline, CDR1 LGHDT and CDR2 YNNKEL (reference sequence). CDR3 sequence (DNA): TGTGCCAGCAGCCAAGATCGCGGCAGAGCCTACGAGCAGTACTTC. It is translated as CASSQDRGRAYEQYF.

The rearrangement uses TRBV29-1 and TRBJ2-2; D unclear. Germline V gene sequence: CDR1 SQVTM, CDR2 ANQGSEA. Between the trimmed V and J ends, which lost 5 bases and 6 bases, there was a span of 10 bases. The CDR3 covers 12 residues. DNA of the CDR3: TGCAGCGTTCGACTGTTTTCCGGGGAGCTGTTTTTT. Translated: CSVRLFSGELFF.

This CDR3 reads CATSTYRVGTDTQYF. The DNA of the CDR3 is TGTGCCACCAGCACATACAGGGTCGGCACAGATACGCAGTATTTT. The chain carries TRBV15 and TRBJ2-3, with D perhaps TRBD1 (6 bases). The CDR3 loop spans 15 amino acids. Trimming removed 4 bases from V and 1 base from J, with 12 bases in between. Germline V gives CDR1 LNHNV, CDR2 YYDKDF (reference sequence).

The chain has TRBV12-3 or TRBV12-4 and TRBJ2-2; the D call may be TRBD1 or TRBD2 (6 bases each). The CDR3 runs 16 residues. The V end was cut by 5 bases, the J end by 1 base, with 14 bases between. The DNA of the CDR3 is TGTGCCAGCAGTCGTTGGGCGGGACAGAACACCGGGGAGCTGTTTTTT. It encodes CASSRWAGQNTGELFF.

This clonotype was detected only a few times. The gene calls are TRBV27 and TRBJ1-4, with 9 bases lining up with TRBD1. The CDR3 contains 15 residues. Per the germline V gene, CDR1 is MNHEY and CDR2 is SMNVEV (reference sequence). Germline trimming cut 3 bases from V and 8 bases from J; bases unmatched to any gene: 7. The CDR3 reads CASSFSDRGGEKLFF. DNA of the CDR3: TGTGCCAGCAGTTTCTCGGACAGGGGTGGAGAAAAACTGTTTTTT.

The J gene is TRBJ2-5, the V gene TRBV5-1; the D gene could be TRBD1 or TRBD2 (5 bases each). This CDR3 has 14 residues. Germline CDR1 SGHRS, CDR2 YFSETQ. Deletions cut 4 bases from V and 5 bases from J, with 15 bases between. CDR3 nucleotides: TGCGCCAGCAGCCCTGGGACGCCAGGGGAGACCCAGTACTTC. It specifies CASSPGTPGETQYF.

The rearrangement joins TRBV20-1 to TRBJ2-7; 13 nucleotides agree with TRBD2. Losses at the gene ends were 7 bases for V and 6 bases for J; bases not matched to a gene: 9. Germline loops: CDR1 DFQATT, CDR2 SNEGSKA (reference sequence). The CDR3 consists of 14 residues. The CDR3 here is CSVYGTSGKAEQYF. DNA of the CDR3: TGCAGTGTTTACGGGACTAGCGGGAAGGCCGAGCAGTACTTC.